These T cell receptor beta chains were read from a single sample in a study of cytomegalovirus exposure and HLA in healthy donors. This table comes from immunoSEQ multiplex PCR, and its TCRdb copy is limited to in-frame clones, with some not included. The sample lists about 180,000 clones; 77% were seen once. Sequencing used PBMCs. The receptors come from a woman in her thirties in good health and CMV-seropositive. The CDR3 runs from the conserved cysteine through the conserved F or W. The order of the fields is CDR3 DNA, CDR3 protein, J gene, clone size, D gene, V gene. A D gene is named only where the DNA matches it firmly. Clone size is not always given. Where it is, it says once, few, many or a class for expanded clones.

CDR3nt: TGTGCCAGCAGTTTAGGGGGGATTGCGCAACTGTTTTTT
CDR3aa: CASSLGGIAQLFF
j_gene: TRBJ1-4
abundance: .
d_gene: .
v_gene: TRBV28

CDR3nt: TGTGCCATCAGTGCGCGACAGGGGGTTGGTGGCTACACCTTC
CDR3aa: CAISARQGVGGYTF
j_gene: TRBJ1-2
abundance: .
d_gene: TRBD1
v_gene: TRBV10-3

CDR3nt: TGCGCCAGCAGCGTGACTAGCGGGAGGCCCACCGGGGAGACCCAGTACTTC
CDR3aa: CASSVTSGRPTGETQYF
j_gene: TRBJ2-5
abundance: .
d_gene: TRBD2
v_gene: TRBV5-1

CDR3nt: TGTGCCAGCAGCTTAGAGGGTAGGGGTCAGCCCCAGCATTTT
CDR3aa: CASSLEGRGQPQHF
j_gene: TRBJ1-5
abundance: .
d_gene: .
v_gene: TRBV7-8

CDR3nt: TGTGCCAGCAGGATGATTACAGGGTCCGGGGAGCTGTTTTTT
CDR3aa: CASRMITGSGELFF
j_gene: TRBJ2-2
abundance: .
d_gene: .
v_gene: TRBV2

CDR3nt: TGTGCAAGTCGCCCACGACGGGGAGTCCTGACTTTC
CDR3aa: CASRPRRGVLTF
j_gene: TRBJ2-6
abundance: .
d_gene: .
v_gene: TRBV12-2

CDR3nt: TGTGCCAGCACCCTCTACGGGGAGCTGTTTTTT
CDR3aa: CASTLYGELFF
j_gene: TRBJ2-2
abundance: once
d_gene: .
v_gene: TRBV28

CDR3nt: TGTGCCAGCAGTGGGCTAGCGGGATGGGAGACCCAGTACTTC
CDR3aa: CASSGLAGWETQYF
j_gene: TRBJ2-5
abundance: few
d_gene: TRBD2
v_gene: TRBV27

CDR3nt: TGTGCCAGCAGGAAACAGGGAGACCATCAGCCCCAGCATTTT
CDR3aa: CASRKQGDHQPQHF
j_gene: TRBJ1-5
abundance: .
d_gene: .
v_gene: TRBV28

CDR3nt: TGTGCCAGCACCTCGGGGGGGTCCGGGGCCAACGTCCTGACTTTC
CDR3aa: CASTSGGSGANVLTF
j_gene: TRBJ2-6
abundance: once
d_gene: TRBD2
v_gene: TRBV27

CDR3nt: TGTGCCAGCACCTCTACAGCAAGCTATGGCTACACCTTC
CDR3aa: CASTSTASYGYTF
j_gene: TRBJ1-2
abundance: .
d_gene: .
v_gene: TRBV28

CDR3nt: TGTGCCAGCAGCCAAAGCAGGGACATATCCGGGAACAATGAGCAGTTCTTC
CDR3aa: CASSQSRDISGNNEQFF
j_gene: TRBJ2-1
abundance: once
d_gene: .
v_gene: TRBV14

CDR3nt: TGCGCCAGCAGCCAAGATTATGGGGAGCGTGGGGAAGAAAAACTGTTTTTT
CDR3aa: CASSQDYGERGEEKLFF
j_gene: TRBJ1-4
abundance: few
d_gene: .
v_gene: TRBV4-3

CDR3nt: TGTGCCAGCAGTGTAGCGGGCCTAGCGGAGTCCTACGAGCAGTACTTC
CDR3aa: CASSVAGLAESYEQYF
j_gene: TRBJ2-7
abundance: few
d_gene: TRBD2
v_gene: TRBV6-1

CDR3nt: TGTGCCAGCAGTCCAGTTAATAGCGGGAGTTACGAGCAGTACTTC
CDR3aa: CASSPVNSGSYEQYF
j_gene: TRBJ2-7
abundance: .
d_gene: TRBD2
v_gene: TRBV28

CDR3nt: TGTGCCAGTAGTATGAAGAGAGGGGGCAGGTCCTACGAGCAGTACTTC
CDR3aa: CASSMKRGGRSYEQYF
j_gene: TRBJ2-7
abundance: .
d_gene: TRBD1
v_gene: TRBV19

CDR3nt: TGTGCCAGCAGTGTGGCCAGCACAGATACGCAGTATTTT
CDR3aa: CASSVASTDTQYF
j_gene: TRBJ2-3
abundance: .
d_gene: .
v_gene: TRBV2

CDR3nt: TGTGCCAGCAGCTTCGGAGGGGAGGGAACTGAAGCTTTCTTT
CDR3aa: CASSFGGEGTEAFF
j_gene: TRBJ1-1
abundance: .
d_gene: .
v_gene: TRBV7-8

CDR3nt: TGTGCCAGCATCCGGGACAGGGGGAACACCATATATTTT
CDR3aa: CASIRDRGNTIYF
j_gene: TRBJ1-3
abundance: once
d_gene: TRBD1
v_gene: TRBV28

CDR3nt: TGCAGCGTTGTAGGCGGTGATTCCTACGAGCAGTACTTC
CDR3aa: CSVVGGDSYEQYF
j_gene: TRBJ2-7
abundance: .
d_gene: .
v_gene: TRBV29-1

CDR3nt: TGTGCCATCAGGAGGGACAGCCCTAGCACAGATACGCAGTATTTT
CDR3aa: CAIRRDSPSTDTQYF
j_gene: TRBJ2-3
abundance: .
d_gene: TRBD1
v_gene: TRBV10-3

CDR3nt: TGTGCCAGGACAGAGGCCAATTCCTACGAGCAGTACTTC
CDR3aa: CARTEANSYEQYF
j_gene: TRBJ2-7
abundance: .
d_gene: .
v_gene: TRBV2

CDR3nt: TGTGCCAGCAGCTTCGGACAGAATCAGCCCCAGCATTTT
CDR3aa: CASSFGQNQPQHF
j_gene: TRBJ1-5
abundance: .
d_gene: .
v_gene: TRBV7-6

CDR3nt: TGTGCCTGGAGTGTCGGACAGTTTTCCTACGAGCAGTACTTC
CDR3aa: CAWSVGQFSYEQYF
j_gene: TRBJ2-7
abundance: .
d_gene: .
v_gene: TRBV30

CDR3nt: TGTGCCACATCATCCGGACAACTCCTATCCTACGAGCAGTACTTC
CDR3aa: CATSSGQLLSYEQYF
j_gene: TRBJ2-7
abundance: .
d_gene: .
v_gene: TRBV28

CDR3nt: TGTGCCAGCAGCGTTCTAACTAGCGGGGCTAACAATGAGCAGTTCTTC
CDR3aa: CASSVLTSGANNEQFF
j_gene: TRBJ2-1
abundance: .
d_gene: TRBD2
v_gene: TRBV9

CDR3nt: TGTGCCAGCAGCTCCAGGGGGAAGTCGACAGATACGCAGTATTTT
CDR3aa: CASSSRGKSTDTQYF
j_gene: TRBJ2-3
abundance: .
d_gene: TRBD1
v_gene: TRBV7-2

CDR3nt: TGTGCCAGCAGCTTACCTGATGAAAAACTGTTTTTT
CDR3aa: CASSLPDEKLFF
j_gene: TRBJ1-4
abundance: .
d_gene: .
v_gene: TRBV7-2